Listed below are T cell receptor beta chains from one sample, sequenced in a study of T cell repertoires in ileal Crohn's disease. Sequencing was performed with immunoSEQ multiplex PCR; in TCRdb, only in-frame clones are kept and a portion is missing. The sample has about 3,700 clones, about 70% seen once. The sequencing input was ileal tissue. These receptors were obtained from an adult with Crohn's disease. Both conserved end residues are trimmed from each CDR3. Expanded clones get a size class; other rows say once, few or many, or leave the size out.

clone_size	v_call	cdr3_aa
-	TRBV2	ASSVYSLGAGSSEAF
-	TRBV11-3	ASSPPGLNNEQF
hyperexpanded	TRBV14	ASSQEGVGTNEKLF
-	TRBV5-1	ASSLNGAGNQPQH
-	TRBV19	ASKAEGNQPQH
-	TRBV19	ASKEGPHYGYT
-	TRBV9	ASSAGGTEQY
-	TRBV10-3	AISERGDFGQPQH
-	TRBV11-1	ASSSDRSNTEAF
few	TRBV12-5	ASGKGGANTGELF
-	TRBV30	AWSRTGLYGYT
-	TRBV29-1	SVHVEGRGNEQF
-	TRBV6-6	ASTLGQSNTGELF
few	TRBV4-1	ASSQREDRGSYEQY
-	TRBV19	ASSPRGGTFYEQY
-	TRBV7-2	ASSLRWGGGGNQPQH
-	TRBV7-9	ASSLTVGSGANVLT
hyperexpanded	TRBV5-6	ASSLTKTAPSGRIYEQF
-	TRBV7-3	ASSLLSGAAGELF
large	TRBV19	ASSFRDRGLNEQF
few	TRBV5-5	ASSLDSFYSNQPQH